One and the same sample provided the 13 T cell receptor beta chains below, sequenced in a study of control samples from healthy donors and cancer patients. Using immunoSEQ multiplex PCR, the repertoire was profiled, and TCRdb retains in-frame clones only, with some absent. The sample has 200,000 or so clones; around 94% are singletons. The sample taken for sequencing was blood. The receptors were sampled from a man aged 45-60 years in good health.

The rearrangement joins TRBV5-1 to TRBJ1-6; 9 bases agree with TRBD1. The CDR3 has 15 residues. V dropped 4 bases and J dropped 7; count of bases not matched to a gene: 6. CDR1 and CDR2 from the germline V gene are SGHRS and YFSETQ. CDR3 nucleotide sequence: TGCGCCAGCAGCATACGGACAGGGGAAAATTCACCCCTCCACTTT. This sequence encodes CASSIRTGENSPLHF.

The chain has TRBV7-9 and TRBJ1-2; a weak D match, TRBD1 (5 bases). The germline CDR1 and CDR2 sequences are SEHNR and FQNEAQ (reference sequence). Trimming left V 3 bases short and J 7 bases short, with 15 bases between. The CDR3 contains 14 residues. CDR3 bases: TGTGCCAGCAGCTTCCAGGGAGACATCGCTGGCTACACCTTC. This translates into CASSFQGDIAGYTF.

The chain recombines TRBV19 with TRBJ1-3; TRBD1 might be the D (6 bases). The CDR3 totals 17 residues. Trimming left V 6 bases short and J 0 bases short, with 18 bases between. Germline V gives CDR1 LNHDA, CDR2 SQIVND (reference sequence). This CDR3 reads CASRDRPTGFSGNTIYF. For the CDR3, the DNA is TGTGCCAGTAGGGACAGACCGACAGGCTTCTCTGGAAACACCATATATTTT.

This sequence joins TRBV5-1 and TRBJ1-2; TRBD1 agrees at 9 bases. Germline V gene sequence: CDR1 SGHRS, CDR2 YFSETQ. The CDR3 is 14 residues long. V dropped 5 bases and J dropped 2; count of bases not matched to a gene: 4. CDR3 nucleotides: TGCGCCAGCAGACAGGGGGCGGAAAACTATGGCTACACCTTC. This encodes CASRQGAENYGYTF. The full variable domain, its missing parts supplied by reference TRBV5-1 and TRBJ1-2, is KAGVTQTPRYLIKTRGQQVTLSCSPISGHRSVSWYQQTPGQGLQFLFEYFSETQRNKGNFPGRFSGRQFSNSRSEMNVSTLELGDSALYLCASRQGAENYGYTFGSGTRLTVV.

The genes are TRBV5-1 and TRBJ2-1; 7 bases fit TRBD1. From germline, CDR1 is SGHRS and CDR2 YFSETQ. This CDR3 is 14 amino acids long. V gave up 3 bases and J gave up 6 bases; unmatched junction bases: 6. In nucleotides, the CDR3 is TGCGCCAGCAGCTCTACGGGACAGTCCAATGAGCAGTTCTTC. As protein: CASSSTGQSNEQFF.

V gene TRBV2 combines with J gene TRBJ2-3, with D possibly being TRBD1 or TRBD2 (5 bases each). This CDR3 contains 15 residues. CDR1 and CDR2 (germline): SNHLY, FYNNEI. V dropped 8 bases and J dropped 0 bases, with 15 bases sitting between them. The CDR3 sequence: CASYYHGASTDTQYF. The CDR3 region has the DNA TGTGCCAGCTACTACCACGGGGCAAGCACAGATACGCAGTATTTT.

This rearrangement joins TRBV20-1 to TRBJ2-1; D is perhaps TRBD1 (5 bases). This CDR3 contains 13 residues. Trimming removed 3 bases from V and 3 bases from J, with 9 bases in between. The germline V gene encodes CDR1 DFQATT and CDR2 SNEGSKA (reference sequence). The CDR3: CSASRGNYNEQFF. The CDR3 nucleotides are TGCAGTGCTAGTAGGGGAAACTACAATGAGCAGTTCTTC.

The chain joins TRBV10-3 to TRBJ1-2; possible D gene TRBD1, 5 bases. Germline CDR1 reads ENHRY; CDR2 reads SYGVKD. The ends were cut back, 0 bases at V and 3 bases at J, with 8 bases in the middle. CDR3 length: 14 amino acids. CDR3 region: CAISESGQYYGYTF. CDR3 nucleotide sequence: TGTGCCATCAGTGAGTCGGGGCAGTACTATGGCTACACCTTC.

This chain links TRBV6-6 with TRBJ2-2; 9 bases match TRBD1. The CDR3 is 16 residues long. CDR1 MNHNY and CDR2 SVGAGI come from the germline V gene (reference sequence). With V trimmed by 2 bases and J by 5 bases, 6 bases remained unmatched. The CDR3 sequence: CASSYMYRGQTGELFF. The CDR3 DNA sequence: TGTGCCAGCAGTTACATGTACAGGGGGCAAACCGGGGAGCTGTTTTTT.

V and J are TRBV30 and TRBJ2-7; TRBD1 matches at 9 bases. Germline V gene sequence: CDR1 GTSNPN, CDR2 SVGIG (reference sequence). V dropped 4 bases and J dropped 3; count of bases not matched to a gene: 10. CDR3 length: 15 amino acids. CDR3 in DNA: TGTGCCTGGACCGCCACCCACAGGGGGCTCTACGAGCAGTACTTC. Its protein is CAWTATHRGLYEQYF.

This clone was detected only once. The rearrangement links TRBV24-1 to TRBJ2-3, with 9 bases lining up with TRBD1. The J segment lost 2 bases and the V segment lost 9 bases, leaving 5 bases of the junction unmatched. Germline lookup yields CDR1 KGHDR and CDR2 SFDVKD. CDR3 size: 14 residues. This CDR3 is CATGGTGFTDTQYF. The CDR3 nucleotides are TGTGCCACCGGCGGGACAGGGTTCACAGATACGCAGTATTTT.

This chain connects TRBV7-2 to TRBJ1-5, with unresolved D. Germline V gene lookup returns CDR1 SGHTA and CDR2 FQGNSA. V lost 2 bases and J lost 6, with 17 bases in between. This CDR3 spans 16 amino acids. The CDR3 DNA reads TGTGCCAGCAGCTTAACCTCCGGGGTGGCGGGTCAGCCCCAGCATTTT. It encodes CASSLTSGVAGQPQHF.

V gene TRBV2 combines with J gene TRBJ1-4; D unclear. V lost 4 bases and J 9 bases, leaving 15 bases between the germline ends. The CDR3 extends over 14 amino acids. The germline gives CDR1 SNHLY, CDR2 FYNNEI. The CDR3 reads CASSVYGTAKKLFF. The DNA of the CDR3 is TGTGCCAGCAGTGTCTATGGCACTGCGAAAAAACTGTTTTTT.